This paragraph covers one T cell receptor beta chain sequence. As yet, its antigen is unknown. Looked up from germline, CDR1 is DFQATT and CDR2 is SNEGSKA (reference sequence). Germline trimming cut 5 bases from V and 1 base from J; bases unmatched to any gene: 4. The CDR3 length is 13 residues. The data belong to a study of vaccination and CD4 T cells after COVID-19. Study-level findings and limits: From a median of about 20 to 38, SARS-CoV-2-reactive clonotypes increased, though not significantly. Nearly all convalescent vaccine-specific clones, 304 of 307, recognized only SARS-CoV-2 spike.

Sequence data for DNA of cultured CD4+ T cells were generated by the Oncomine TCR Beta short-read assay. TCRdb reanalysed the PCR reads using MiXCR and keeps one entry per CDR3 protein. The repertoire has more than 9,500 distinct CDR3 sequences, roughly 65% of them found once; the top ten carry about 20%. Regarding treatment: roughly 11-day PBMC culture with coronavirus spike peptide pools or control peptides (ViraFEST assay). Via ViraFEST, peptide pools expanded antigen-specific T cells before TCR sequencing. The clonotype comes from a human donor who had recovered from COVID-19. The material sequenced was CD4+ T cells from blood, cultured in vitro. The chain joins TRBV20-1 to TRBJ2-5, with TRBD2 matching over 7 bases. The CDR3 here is CSAQRGPQETQYF. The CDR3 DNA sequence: TGCAGTGCTCAGCGGGGTCCCCAAGAGACCCAGTACTTC.